These 13 T cell receptor beta chains originate from one sample sequenced in a study of blood T cell repertoires in COVID-19. Produced via immunoSEQ multiplex PCR; TCRdb's table is partial and in-frame only. The profile shows some 320,000 clones, over 85% of them singletons. The specimen sequenced was PBMCs or T cells enriched from blood (not recorded which). Every receptor here comes from a man aged 55 to 70 who had recovered from COVID-19.

The chain is built from TRBV7-9 and TRBJ2-1; a possible D gene is TRBD2 (6 bases). V lost 1 base to trimming and J lost 4 bases, with 11 bases between them. Germline CDR1 SEHNR, CDR2 FQNEAQ (reference sequence). The CDR3 consists of 15 residues. As DNA, the CDR3 is TGTGCCAGCAGCTTAGAACGGGGGTCTTACAATGAGCAGTTCTTC. Its protein product is CASSLERGSYNEQFF.

This chain uses TRBV11-2 with TRBJ1-2; possibly TRBD1 for D (6 bases). This CDR3 spans 14 amino acids. The germline V gene encodes CDR1 SGHAT and CDR2 FQNNGV. The V end lost 2 bases, the J end lost 3 bases, and 10 bases lay between the germline ends. CDR3 residues: CASSLNHRDYGYTF. DNA for the CDR3: TGTGCCAGCAGCTTAAATCACAGGGACTATGGCTACACCTTC.

The V and J genes are TRBV11-2 and TRBJ2-1; D possibly corresponds to TRBD2 (7 bases). Trimming shortened V by 1 base and J by 7 bases, and 11 bases separated the two germline ends. CDR1 SGHAT and CDR2 FQNNGV come from the germline V gene. The CDR3 sequence is 14 residues long. The CDR3 DNA follows: TGTGCCAGCAGCTTAGGGACTAGGGGGAATGAGCAGTTCTTC. This encodes CASSLGTRGNEQFF.

The chain combines TRBV23-1 with TRBJ2-7; 9 bases align to TRBD1. TRBV23-1 is designated an ORF whose function remains uncertain. This CDR3 spans 19 amino acids. With 4 bases clipped from V and 2 bases from J, the junction kept 18 bases outside the gene matches. The CDR3 DNA is TGCGCCAGCAGTCCCCCCAACCCTTTCCCGGGACAGGGACCCTACGAGCAGTACTTC. This codes for CASSPPNPFPGQGPYEQYF.

The rearrangement joins TRBV2 to TRBJ1-5, with D perhaps matching TRBD1 (6 bases). Trimming removed 4 bases at V and 1 base at J, with 14 bases between. Germline CDR1 and CDR2: SNHLY and FYNNEI. The CDR3 has 16 residues. CDR3 loop: CASSVLGAQSNQPQHF. CDR3 DNA sequence: TGTGCCAGCAGTGTATTGGGGGCGCAGAGCAATCAGCCCCAGCATTTT.

The CDR3 loop is CASSHRGTEEEKLFF. The CDR3 DNA reads TGTGCCAGCAGTCACCGCGGGACAGAGGAAGAAAAACTGTTTTTT. The J gene is TRBJ1-4, the V gene TRBV5-4, with 7 nucleotides matching TRBD1. J was trimmed by 8 bases and V by 5 bases; bases with no gene match: 12. Germline CDR1 SGHNT, CDR2 YYREEE (reference sequence). There are 15 residues in the CDR3.

The CDR3 here is CASRSGGKLFF. Written as DNA, the CDR3 is TGTGCCAGCAGGAGCGGAGGAAAACTGTTTTTT. The chain uses TRBV12-3 or TRBV12-4 and TRBJ1-4; no definite D call. This CDR3 is 11 amino acids long. The germline V and J ends were trimmed by 6 bases and 10 bases, with 9 bases remaining between them.

This chain connects TRBV7-9 to TRBJ1-2, with 8 bases identical to TRBD1. V shed 10 bases and J 7 bases; nucleotides not matched to a gene: 11. The CDR3 covers 13 residues. Germline assignment: CDR1 SEHNR and CDR2 FQNEAQ (reference sequence). CDR3 DNA sequence: TGTGCCACTCAAAGCGGACAGGGAGCTGGCTACACCTTC. Protein product: CATQSGQGAGYTF.

The chain joins TRBV5-1 to TRBJ2-1; no clear D. V was pared by 2 bases and J by 9 bases, with 15 bases between. The CDR3 contains 14 residues. CDR1 is SGHRS and CDR2 is YFSETQ in the germline V gene. The CDR3 nucleotides read TGCGCCAGCAGCTTTGGTTCAAAAGAGATTGAGCAGTTCTTC. It encodes CASSFGSKEIEQFF. Full variable domain (remainder filled in from reference TRBV5-1 and TRBJ2-1): KAGVTQTPRYLIKTRGQQVTLSCSPISGHRSVSWYQQTPGQGLQFLFEYFSETQRNKGNFPGRFSGRQFSNSRSEMNVSTLELGDSALYLCASSFGSKEIEQFFGPGTRLTVL.

This clone was detected a few times. The rearrangement uses TRBV10-1 and TRBJ2-7; 7 nucleotides agree with TRBD2. Germline values: CDR1 WNHNN, CDR2 SYGVQD (reference sequence). CDR3 size: 14 residues. Losses at the gene ends were 8 bases for V and 0 bases for J; bases not matched to a gene: 7. CDR3: CASLAREHSYEQYF. As DNA, the CDR3 is TGCGCCAGCCTTGCGCGGGAGCACTCCTACGAGCAGTACTTC.

This clone has only a few counts. This chain connects TRBV25-1 to TRBJ1-1; tentatively, D is TRBD1 (5 bases). Germline V gives CDR1 MGHDK, CDR2 SYGVNS. This CDR3 region has 13 residues. Deletions cut 4 bases from V and 5 bases from J, with 11 bases between. The CDR3 DNA follows: TGTGCCAGCAGTGGTCAGGGTCGGACTGAAGCTTTCTTT. Its protein is CASSGQGRTEAFF. Using reference TRBV25-1 and TRBJ1-1 for the parts outside the CDR3, the full variable domain is EADIYQTPRYLVIGTGKKITLECSQTMGHDKMYWYQQDPGMELHLIHYSYGVNSTEKGDLSSESTVSRIRTEHFPLTLESARPSHTSQYLCASSGQGRTEAFFGQGTRLTVV.

The chain has TRBV9 and TRBJ2-2; D gene ambiguous. The CDR3 totals 12 residues. Trimming pared 2 bases from V and 8 bases from J, leaving 7 bases between. CDR1 and CDR2 from the germline V gene are SGDLS and YYNGEE. The CDR3 sequence: CASSVLLGELFF. In nucleotides, the CDR3 is TGTGCCAGCAGCGTGCTATTGGGGGAGCTGTTTTTT.

V is TRBV13 and J is TRBJ2-1; TRBD2 aligns across 13 bases. The V gene's germline CDR1 is PRHDT and CDR2 FYEKMQ (reference sequence). The CDR3 totals 18 residues. The ends lost 4 bases at V and 0 bases at J; junction bases unmatched: 6. Here the CDR3 DNA reads TGTGCCAGCAGCTCGACTAGCGGGAGGAGACGCTCCTACAATGAGCAGTTCTTC. Encoded protein: CASSSTSGRRRSYNEQFF.